This T cell receptor beta chain is drawn from a study of shared clonotypes between healthy human individuals. Study in general: CD4 naive cells filled three plates per donor, CD4 memory three, CD8 naive two and CD8 memory one.

A single count supports this clone. Naive CD8 cells were CD45RO-negative, positively selected for CCR7, excluding terminally differentiated effector memory CD45RA+ cells. The table came from immunoSEQ multiplex PCR; TCRdb's copy has only in-frame clones and leaves some out. This sample has around 640,000 clones, with about 95% found just once. The CDR3 loop spans 17 amino acids. Per the germline V gene, CDR1 is SGDLS and CDR2 is YYNGEE. V was pared by 3 bases and J by 2 bases, with 5 bases of the junction left unmatched. This receptor was taken from a woman between 25 and 40 years old in good health. The chain combines TRBV9 with TRBJ2-1; 13 bases align to TRBD2. Material: naive CD8+ T cells sorted from blood. The CDR3 nucleotides are TGTGCCAGCAGCGGGGGGACTAGCGGGACCCCCTACAATGAGCAGTTCTTC. This codes for CASSGGTSGTPYNEQFF.